Below, 6 T cell receptor beta chains from the same sample are listed, as sequenced in a study of blood T cells in healthy people across ages. For the second PCR, which ran for roughly 6 to 12 cycles, a sample-barcoded 5' primer and a J-beta primer mix were used. MiXCR, applied by TCRdb to the 5' RACE reads, yields one record per CDR3 protein. This table holds 550,000 to 800,000 distinct CDR3 sequences, roughly 21% found once. The sequenced sample was blood. The receptors come from a man between 65 and 85 years old in good health.

This clonotype has just a few counts. The chain is built from TRBV7-2 and TRBJ1-2; no clear D gene. There are 15 residues in the CDR3. Germline V gene sequence: CDR1 SGHTA, CDR2 FQGNSA. The V and J ends lost 2 bases and 6 bases respectively, with 16 bases between them. This CDR3 is CASSLSGFLTDGYTF. CDR3 in DNA: TGTGCCAGCAGCTTATCTGGGTTTTTAACTGATGGCTACACCTTC.

The chain is built from TRBV11-2 and TRBJ2-5; D perhaps matches TRBD2 (5 bases). The J call may be mistaken, given a closer DNA end match to TRBJ2-7. There are 17 residues in the CDR3. CDR1 and CDR2 (germline): SGHAT, FQNNGV. The chain's CDR3 is CASSPQGGLGSSYEQYF. CDR3 DNA: TGTGCCAGCAGCCCACAAGGAGGACTTGGGAGCTCCTACGAGCAGTACTTC.

The chain has TRBV4-2 and TRBJ2-5; D uncertain. The V and J ends lost 0 bases and 4 bases respectively, with 12 bases between them. Germline V gene sequence: CDR1 LGHNA, CDR2 YNFKEQ. The length of the CDR3 is 15 residues. CDR3 amino acids: CASSQEPYGAETQYF. The CDR3 nucleotides read TGTGCCAGCAGCCAAGAGCCATATGGAGCAGAGACCCAGTACTTC.

This clonotype was picked up a small number of times. The chain combines TRBV7-9 with TRBJ2-1; TRBD2 agrees at 10 bases. With V trimmed by 7 bases and J by 0 bases, 6 bases remained unmatched. CDR1 and CDR2 (germline): SEHNR, FQNEAQ (reference sequence). The CDR3 has 16 residues. As DNA, the CDR3 is TGTGCCAGCACCAAAAGCGGGAGGGCCTCCTACAATGAGCAGTTCTTC. Amino acid sequence: CASTKSGRASYNEQFF.

In DNA, the CDR3 is TGCGCCAGCAGCTCCGGGGTAGCGGGAGGTTCCACCGGGGAGCTGTTTTTT. This encodes CASSSGVAGGSTGELFF. The chain employs TRBV5-1 and TRBJ2-2; 10 positions agree with TRBD2. Germline V gene lookup returns CDR1 SGHRS and CDR2 YFSETQ. The CDR3 has 17 amino acids. Germline trimming cut 3 bases from V and 4 bases from J; bases unmatched to any gene: 9.

This clonotype has just a few counts. This chain connects TRBV6-2 or TRBV6-3 to TRBJ2-7, with 8 bases aligning to TRBD2. With 6 bases clipped from V and 0 bases from J, the junction kept 4 bases outside the gene matches. The CDR3 length is 14 residues. Germline CDR1 is MNHEY and CDR2 is SVGEGT. The chain's CDR3 is CASRPSGHSYEQYF. CDR3 coding DNA: TGTGCCAGCAGACCTAGCGGGCACTCCTACGAGCAGTACTTC.